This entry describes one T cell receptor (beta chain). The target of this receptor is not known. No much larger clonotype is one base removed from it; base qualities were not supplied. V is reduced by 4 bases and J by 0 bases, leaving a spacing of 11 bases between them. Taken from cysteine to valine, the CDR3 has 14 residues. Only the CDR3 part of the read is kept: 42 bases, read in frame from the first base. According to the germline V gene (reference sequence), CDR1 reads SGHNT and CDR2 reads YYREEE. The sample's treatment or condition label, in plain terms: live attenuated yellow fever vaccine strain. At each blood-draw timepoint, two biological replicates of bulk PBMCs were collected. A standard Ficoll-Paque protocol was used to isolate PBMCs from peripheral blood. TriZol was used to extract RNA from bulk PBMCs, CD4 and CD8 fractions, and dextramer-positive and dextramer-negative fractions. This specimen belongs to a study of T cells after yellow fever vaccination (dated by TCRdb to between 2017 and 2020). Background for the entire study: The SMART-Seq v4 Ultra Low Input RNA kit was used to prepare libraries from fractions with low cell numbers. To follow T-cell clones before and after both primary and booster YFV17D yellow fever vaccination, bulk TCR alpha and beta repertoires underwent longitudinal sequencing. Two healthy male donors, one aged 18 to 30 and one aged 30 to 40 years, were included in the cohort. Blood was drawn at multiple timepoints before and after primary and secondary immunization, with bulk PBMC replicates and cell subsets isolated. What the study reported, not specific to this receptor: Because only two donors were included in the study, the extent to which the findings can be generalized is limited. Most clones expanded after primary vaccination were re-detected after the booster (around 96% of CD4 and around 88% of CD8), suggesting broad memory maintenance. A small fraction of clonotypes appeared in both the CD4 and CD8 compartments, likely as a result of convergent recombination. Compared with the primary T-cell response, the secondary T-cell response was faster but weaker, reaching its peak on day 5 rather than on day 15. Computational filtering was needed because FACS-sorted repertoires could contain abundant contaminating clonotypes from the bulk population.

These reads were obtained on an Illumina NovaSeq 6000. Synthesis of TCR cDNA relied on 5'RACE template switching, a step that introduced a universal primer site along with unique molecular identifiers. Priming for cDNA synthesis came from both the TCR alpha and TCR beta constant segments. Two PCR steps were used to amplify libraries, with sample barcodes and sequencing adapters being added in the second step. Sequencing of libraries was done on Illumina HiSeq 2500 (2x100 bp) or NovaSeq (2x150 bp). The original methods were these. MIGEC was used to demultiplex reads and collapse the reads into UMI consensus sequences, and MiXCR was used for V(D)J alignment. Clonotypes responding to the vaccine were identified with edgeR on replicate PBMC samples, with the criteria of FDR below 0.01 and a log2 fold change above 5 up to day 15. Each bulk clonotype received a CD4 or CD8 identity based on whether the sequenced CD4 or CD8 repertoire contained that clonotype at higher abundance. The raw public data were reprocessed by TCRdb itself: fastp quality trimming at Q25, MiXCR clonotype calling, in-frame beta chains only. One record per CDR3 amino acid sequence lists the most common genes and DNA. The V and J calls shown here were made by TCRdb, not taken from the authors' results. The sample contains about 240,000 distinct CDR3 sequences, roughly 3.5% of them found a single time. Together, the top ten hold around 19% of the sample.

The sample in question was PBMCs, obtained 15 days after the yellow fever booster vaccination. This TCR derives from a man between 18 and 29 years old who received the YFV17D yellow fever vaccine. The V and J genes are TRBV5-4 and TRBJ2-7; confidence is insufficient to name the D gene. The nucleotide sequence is TGTGCCAGCAGCCAGGACCGTTACTCCTACGAGCAGTACGTC. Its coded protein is CASSQDRYSYEQYV.